The T cell receptor beta chain under discussion was sequenced for a study of blood T cell repertoires in COVID-19 (dated by TCRdb to the early 2020s). The study in broad terms: Samples covering the acute and convalescent phases of COVID-19 were provided by collaborators in the United States, Italy and Spain. The samples were drawn from the first 160 participants of the ongoing ImmuneRACE study and from about 1,200 subjects provided by 6 global collaborators. Sample metadata almost always included a de-identified subject ID, COVID-19 status, age in years and sex. The repertoires were made available in a free public database intended to serve as a resource for research on the immune response to SARS-CoV-2. The material from the prospective study consisted of cDNA or gDNA derived from T cells, B-cell-depleted T cells, or PBMCs. Where HLA class I and class II types were available, the types were taken from metadata supplied by the sample provider, not from assay-based typing. The dataset comprised deeply sampled blood TCRbeta repertoires from subjects exposed to, actively infected with, or recovered from COVID-19. Overall study outcomes, separate from this receptor: Clinical and demographic metadata were provided uncurated, with the amount varying by source and participant.

In Seattle, one collaborating source enrolled patients while the infection was active and tracked those patients longitudinally over the course of disease. Each collaborating institution followed its own protocols to collect whole blood in K2EDTA tubes. For TCRbeta analysis, collaborators shipped samples in one of three forms: frozen whole blood, isolated PBMCs, or DNA extracted from either of those sample types. The immunoSEQ Assay, a bias-controlled multiplex PCR, was used to amplify TCRbeta CDR3 regions from genomic DNA. As for the authors' bioinformatics: The number of nucleated cells in each sample was estimated from the amplification of reference gene primers within the assay. Sequence reads were collapsed and filtered to measure the absolute abundance of every unique TCRbeta CDR3 rearrangement. Productive Simpson clonality was computed per sample as the square root of Simpson's diversity index over productive rearrangements. TCRdb provides this immuneACCESS table in a form limited to in-frame rearrangements. Some clones are lacking; in checked studies, under half of them reflect an unresolved V gene, and why the rest are absent is not known. D and trimming were read from the DNA, whereas the V and J calls and clone size are those reported in that table. The sample records 300,000 to 350,000 clones, about 90% of which are singletons. Of the sample, about 7.3% falls within the top ten clones.

As regards this clone: Its antigen is still unknown. Base qualities are missing; no much larger clone stands one base away.

CDR1 DFQATT and CDR2 SNEGSKA were looked up in the germline V gene (reference sequence). Measured from the cysteine to the phenylalanine, the CDR3 is 11 residues long. The only DNA kept is the CDR3, 33 bases in frame from the first base. The chain couples TRBV20-1 to TRBJ2-1, with an unclear D gene assignment. The receptor's source is a woman in her 70s with COVID-19, enrolled during active disease. The sequenced material came from peripheral blood. This receptor carries the CDR3 CSPRVYNEQFF. DNA sequence: TGCAGCCCTCGGGTCTACAATGAGCAGTTCTTC.